One and the same sample provided the 30 T cell receptor beta chains below, sequenced in a study of cytomegalovirus exposure and HLA in healthy donors. Assay used: immunoSEQ multiplex PCR; TCRdb lists only in-frame clones, some missing. The sample lists 150,000 to 200,000 clones; around nine tenths were seen once. Material for sequencing was PBMCs. The receptors shown here come from a woman aged 18-29 years in good health and CMV-seropositive.

The chain recombines TRBV27 with TRBJ2-2; D gene unclear. This CDR3 is 11 amino acids long. Trimming stripped 6 bases from V and 7 bases from J, with 6 bases between. Looked up from germline, CDR1 is MNHEY and CDR2 is SMNVEV (reference sequence). The CDR3 protein is CASSLSGELFF. CDR3 nucleotides: TGTGCCAGCAGCCTGAGCGGGGAGCTGTTTTTT.

The chain recombines TRBV19 with TRBJ2-2, with 10 bases identical to TRBD1. Per germline, CDR1 LNHDA and CDR2 SQIVND (reference sequence). This CDR3 is built from 15 residues. The V gene end was trimmed by 7 bases and the J gene end by 6 bases; junction bases not matched to a gene: 8. The CDR3 loop reads CASTGGTGVAGELFF. The DNA for the CDR3 is TGTGCCAGTACTGGGGGGACAGGGGTTGCCGGGGAGCTGTTTTTT.

The genes are TRBV25-1 and TRBJ1-1; the D gene is possibly TRBD1 (6 bases). The CDR3 has 13 residues. The V and J ends lost 6 bases and 4 bases respectively, with 12 bases between them. Germline lookup yields CDR1 MGHDK and CDR2 SYGVNS. The CDR3 region is CASRATGTTEAFF. CDR3 coding DNA: TGTGCCAGCAGGGCTACAGGGACCACTGAAGCTTTCTTT.

CDR3 sequence (DNA): TGTGCCAGCAGCTCGCGGGAGTCCGGGGAGCTGTTTTTT. This codes for CASSSRESGELFF. The chain links TRBV7-2 to TRBJ2-2, with 7 positions matching TRBD2. The germline gives CDR1 SGHTA, CDR2 FQGNSA. V was pared by 4 bases and J by 6 bases, with 2 bases of the junction left unmatched. This CDR3 comprises 13 residues.

This clone was recorded once. The chain is built from TRBV7-9 and TRBJ2-5, with 7 bases identical to TRBD1. The V and J ends lost 7 bases and 5 bases, in that order; junction bases with no gene match: 10. The CDR3 consists of 14 residues. Germline assignment: CDR1 SEHNR and CDR2 FQNEAQ (reference sequence). This chain's CDR3 is CASTVRDRVETQYF. For the CDR3, the DNA is TGTGCCAGCACCGTTCGAGACAGGGTTGAGACCCAGTACTTC.

This rearrangement joins TRBV15 to TRBJ2-7; D might be TRBD1 (9 bases). V shed 4 bases and J shed 5 bases, with 18 bases lying between them. The CDR3 runs 15 residues. The germline gives CDR1 LNHNV, CDR2 YYDKDF (reference sequence). The CDR3 loop is CATSTRQGGLDEQYF. The CDR3 DNA reads as TGTGCCACCAGCACAAGACAGGGGGGACTAGACGAGCAGTACTTC.

V and J are TRBV13 and TRBJ2-7; 7 nucleotides align to TRBD1. The germline V gene has CDR1 PRHDT and CDR2 FYEKMQ (reference sequence). There are 14 residues in the CDR3. The ends lost 7 bases at V and 3 bases at J; junction bases unmatched: 9. The CDR3 protein is CASIRTGALYEQYF. DNA of the CDR3: TGTGCCAGCATCCGAACAGGGGCGCTCTACGAGCAGTACTTC.

The V gene is TRBV6-5, the J gene TRBJ1-2; no firm D call. The CDR3 contains 13 residues. The V end was cut by 5 bases, the J end by 6 bases, with 13 bases between. Looked up from germline, CDR1 is MNHEY and CDR2 is SVGAGI. The CDR3 nucleotides are TGTGCCAGCAGTACCCCCGGGGTGAATGGCTACACCTTC. It codes for CASSTPGVNGYTF.

The chain recombines TRBV27 with TRBJ1-1; no firm D call. CDR3 length equals 14 residues. Trimming stripped 1 base from V and 5 bases from J, with 11 bases between. Per germline, CDR1 MNHEY and CDR2 SMNVEV (reference sequence). The CDR3 sequence: CASSLLSGGTEAFF. As DNA, the CDR3 is TGTGCCAGCAGTTTATTGAGTGGAGGTACTGAAGCTTTCTTT.

V usage is TRBV27 and J usage is TRBJ2-1; 10 positions agree with TRBD2. Germline V gives CDR1 MNHEY, CDR2 SMNVEV (reference sequence). This CDR3 is 15 amino acids long. V shed 3 bases and J 6 bases; nucleotides not matched to a gene: 5. This CDR3 is CASSFIPSGSNEQFF. In nucleotides, the CDR3 is TGTGCCAGCAGTTTCATTCCTAGCGGGAGCAATGAGCAGTTCTTC.

The J gene is TRBJ1-1, the V gene TRBV29-1, with 10 bases matching TRBD1. The J segment lost 1 base and the V segment lost 7 bases, leaving 6 bases of the junction unmatched. The CDR3 consists of 14 residues. Germline CDR1 and CDR2: SQVTM and ANQGSEA. CDR3 bases: TGCAGCGCTACGACAGGGGGCGCGAACACTGAAGCTTTCTTT. This gives the protein CSATTGGANTEAFF.

This chain links TRBV15 with TRBJ2-3; D is possibly TRBD2 (6 bases). In germline, CDR1 is LNHNV, CDR2 YYDKDF (reference sequence). The CDR3 extends over 15 amino acids. With 3 bases removed from V and 2 bases from J, the gap between germline ends came to 12 bases. The CDR3 DNA is TGTGCCACCAGCAGGGAGCGGGTTATCACAGATACGCAGTATTTT. This translates into CATSRERVITDTQYF.

The V call is TRBV6-5, the J call TRBJ2-1; 10 bases fit TRBD2. This CDR3 has 16 residues. Unmatched junction bases numbered 9, after V lost 2 bases and J lost 8 bases. The germline V gene encodes CDR1 MNHEY and CDR2 SVGAGI. The CDR3 region is CASSYPSGTSVDEQFF. The CDR3 DNA reads as TGTGCCAGCAGTTACCCATCCGGGACTAGCGTTGATGAGCAGTTCTTC.

The chain employs TRBV11-3 and TRBJ2-7, with D unclear. The V end lost 3 bases, the J end lost 3 bases, and 15 bases lay between the germline ends. Looked up from germline, CDR1 is SGHNT and CDR2 is YENEEA. This CDR3 has 15 amino acids. Written as DNA, the CDR3 is TGTGCCAGCAGCTTGGCCTCCAGTTCTTACTACGAGCAGTACTTC. Amino acid sequence: CASSLASSSYYEQYF.

The genes are TRBV7-9 and TRBJ2-1; maybe TRBD1 (7 bases). The CDR3 extends over 17 amino acids. Germline V lookup: CDR1 SEHNR, CDR2 FQNEAQ (reference sequence). V lost 1 base, J lost 0 bases, and 13 bases lay in between. CDR3 in DNA: TGTGCCAGCAGCTTAGGGGCAGGGGGGTCCTCCTACAATGAGCAGTTCTTC. This translates into CASSLGAGGSSYNEQFF.

This clone was seen once. This chain links TRBV5-6 with TRBJ1-5; a weak D match, TRBD1 (6 bases). Per germline, CDR1 SGHDT and CDR2 YYEEEE. Trimming cost V 0 bases and J 3 bases, with 10 bases left between them. The CDR3 sequence is 15 residues long. In DNA form, the CDR3 reads TGTGCCAGCAGCTTGGGTTCAGGGGTCAATCAGCCCCAGCATTTT. Amino acids: CASSLGSGVNQPQHF.

The V call is TRBV14, the J call TRBJ2-1; 7 positions match TRBD1. Germline CDR1 is SGHDN and CDR2 is FVKESK. V was pared by 10 bases and J by 5 bases, with 11 bases of the junction left unmatched. The CDR3 has 14 residues. As DNA, the CDR3 is TGTGCCACCAATCCCCGGGACAGAAACAATGAGCAGTTCTTC. Its translation: CATNPRDRNNEQFF.

CDR3 sequence reads: CASSRGPGRGYF. CDR3 DNA sequence: TGTGCCAGCAGTCGTGGTCCCGGCAGGGGGTACTTC. This chain links TRBV2 with TRBJ2-7; D possibly corresponds to TRBD1 (6 bases). The V and J ends lost 5 bases and 12 bases respectively, with 17 bases between them. The CDR3 totals 12 residues. Looked up from germline, CDR1 is SNHLY and CDR2 is FYNNEI.

The chain employs TRBV7-9 and TRBJ2-5; TRBD2 matches 9 bases. This CDR3 comprises 16 residues. V lost 4 bases, J lost 4 bases, and 10 bases stayed unmatched. CDR1 is SEHNR, CDR2 FQNEAQ, per germline (reference sequence). This CDR3 is CASSYPFGTSLETQYF. The CDR3 DNA is TGTGCCAGCAGCTACCCCTTCGGGACTAGCTTAGAGACCCAGTACTTC.

The rearrangement uses TRBV27 and TRBJ2-3; 7 bases map to TRBD1. This CDR3 is 15 amino acids long. The germline CDR1 and CDR2 sequences are MNHEY and SMNVEV (reference sequence). The V gene end was trimmed by 2 bases and the J gene end by 1 base; junction bases not matched to a gene: 3. CDR3 sequence (DNA): TGTGCCAGCAGTTTAAAGGGGGCCCGCACAGATACGCAGTATTTT. Its translation: CASSLKGARTDTQYF.

The rearrangement joins TRBV7-2 to TRBJ1-2; 7 bases match TRBD1. After removal of 5 bases from V and 4 bases from J, the junction contained 7 bases not matched to a gene. This CDR3 comprises 14 residues. The germline V gene has CDR1 SGHTA and CDR2 FQGNSA. CDR3 bases: TGTGCCAGCAGCACTCGCCCAGGGGGCTATGGCTACACCTTC. Its protein is CASSTRPGGYGYTF.

The chain recombines TRBV2 with TRBJ2-1; no reliable D call. The CDR3 runs to 13 residues. Germline V gene sequence: CDR1 SNHLY, CDR2 FYNNEI. V was clipped by 3 bases and J by 5 bases, with 8 bases between them. The CDR3 nucleotides read TGTGCCAGCAGTGACGGTCTCCACAATGAGCAGTTCTTC. Translated: CASSDGLHNEQFF.

The gene calls are TRBV7-3 and TRBJ2-1; 9 bases fit TRBD1. J gave up 6 bases and V 4 bases, and 7 bases lay outside the gene matches. CDR3 length equals 15 residues. The V gene's germline CDR1 is SGHTA and CDR2 FQGTGA. CDR3 nucleotides: TGTGCCAGCAGCTCAACCTCGGACAGGGGCAATGAGCAGTTCTTC. As protein: CASSSTSDRGNEQFF.

This clone was observed a few times. The chain links TRBV29-1 to TRBJ2-3; 7 nucleotides match TRBD1. CDR3 length: 13 residues. Unmatched junction bases numbered 4, after V lost 3 bases and J lost 4 bases. Germline assignment: CDR1 SQVTM and CDR2 ANQGSEA. CDR3 sequence: CSVDRQGPDTQYF. The CDR3 DNA reads TGCAGCGTTGACCGACAGGGTCCAGATACGCAGTATTTT.

The rearrangement uses TRBV4-1 and TRBJ1-1; the D is unclear. Germline V gene sequence: CDR1 MGHRA, CDR2 YSYEKL. The CDR3 spans 13 residues. Trimming stripped 2 bases from V and 2 bases from J, with 6 bases between. The CDR3 DNA is TGCGCCAGCAGCCAACTCAGAAACACTGAAGCTTTCTTT. Protein sequence: CASSQLRNTEAFF.

V gene TRBV20-1 combines with J gene TRBJ2-3; D is undetermined. The germline V gene encodes CDR1 DFQATT and CDR2 SNEGSKA (reference sequence). The CDR3 has 11 amino acids. V lost 0 bases and J lost 10, with 8 bases in between. Here the CDR3 DNA reads TGCAGTGCTAGAGACCCCGGGTCGCAGTATTTT. This sequence encodes CSARDPGSQYF.

V and J are TRBV5-4 and TRBJ2-1; 10 nucleotides agree with TRBD2. CDR3 length: 14 residues. V lost 5 bases to trimming and J lost 9 bases; unmatched junction nucleotides: 8. Per the germline V gene, CDR1 is SGHNT and CDR2 is YYREEE (reference sequence). CDR3 DNA sequence: TGTGCCAGCAGTGGCCCTAGCGGGAGAGTTGAGCAGTTCTTC. Its protein product is CASSGPSGRVEQFF.

V is TRBV6-1 and J is TRBJ1-3; weak D call: TRBD1 (5 bases). Trimming took off 2 bases at V and 4 bases at J, with 15 bases between the two ends. This CDR3 region has 16 residues. CDR1 and CDR2 (germline): MNHNS, SASEGT. The DNA for the CDR3 is TGTGCCAGCAGTGAATTTGGGGCAGGGCGAGGAAACACCATATATTTT. Translated, it gives CASSEFGAGRGNTIYF.

The V gene is TRBV29-1, the J gene TRBJ1-2; 9 bases align to TRBD1. V lost 4 bases to trimming and J lost 5 bases; unmatched junction nucleotides: 5. Germline V CDR1 and CDR2: SQVTM, ANQGSEA. CDR3 length: 13 residues. CDR3 in DNA: TGCAGCGTTGTGGGACAGGGAGGATATGGCTACACCTTC. This translates into CSVVGQGGYGYTF.

The chain employs TRBV10-1 and TRBJ2-1; 10 positions match TRBD1. This CDR3 is built from 15 residues. Germline-derived CDR1 and CDR2 are WNHNN and SYGVQD (reference sequence). V was pared by 5 bases and J by 7 bases, with 8 bases of the junction left unmatched. This chain's CDR3 is CASSTDRGSGNEQFF. The CDR3 DNA sequence: TGCGCCAGCAGTACGGACAGGGGGAGTGGGAATGAGCAGTTCTTC.